This TCR beta chain was sequenced in a study of regulatory T cells in long-lasting Graves disease. The time point is: newly diagnosed GD, antithyroid drugs for less than 3 months. Extracted PBMC RNA gave rise to the TCR library. American Thyroid Association guidelines defined how Graves' disease was diagnosed. From germline, CDR1 is SGHVS and CDR2 FNYEAQ. This CDR3 has 15 amino acids. The V and J ends lost 3 bases and 5 bases respectively, with 15 bases between them. In building TCR beta libraries, iRepertoire HTBI primers were used together with Arm-PCR of CDR3 regions. TCRdb redid the calling of the multiplex PCR reads with MiXCR, one entry per CDR3 protein. The profile covers approximately 470,000 distinct CDR3 sequences, with 15% to 20% appearing a single time and approximately 12% taken by the ten largest. This same sample was also part of a study on T cells in Graves' hyperthyroidism and ophthalmopathy.

The sequences come from peripheral blood mononuclear cells (PBMCs), collected at new diagnosis, from a patient treated with antithyroid drugs. The source is a man aged 35 to 55 with Graves disease. The V gene is TRBV7-6, the J gene TRBJ2-3, with a tentative D call TRBD2 (5 bases). The chain's CDR3 is CASSLGGRGGDTQYF. CDR3 in DNA: TGTGCCAGCAGCTTGGGTGGGAGAGGAGGAGATACGCAGTATTTT. Variable domain in full (rest from reference TRBV7-6 and TRBJ2-3): GAGVSQSPRYKVTKRGQDVALRCDPISGHVSLYWYRQALGQGPEFLTYFNYEAQQDKSGLPNDRFSAERPEGSISTLTIQRTEQRDSAMYRCASSLGGRGGDTQYFGPGTRLTVL.